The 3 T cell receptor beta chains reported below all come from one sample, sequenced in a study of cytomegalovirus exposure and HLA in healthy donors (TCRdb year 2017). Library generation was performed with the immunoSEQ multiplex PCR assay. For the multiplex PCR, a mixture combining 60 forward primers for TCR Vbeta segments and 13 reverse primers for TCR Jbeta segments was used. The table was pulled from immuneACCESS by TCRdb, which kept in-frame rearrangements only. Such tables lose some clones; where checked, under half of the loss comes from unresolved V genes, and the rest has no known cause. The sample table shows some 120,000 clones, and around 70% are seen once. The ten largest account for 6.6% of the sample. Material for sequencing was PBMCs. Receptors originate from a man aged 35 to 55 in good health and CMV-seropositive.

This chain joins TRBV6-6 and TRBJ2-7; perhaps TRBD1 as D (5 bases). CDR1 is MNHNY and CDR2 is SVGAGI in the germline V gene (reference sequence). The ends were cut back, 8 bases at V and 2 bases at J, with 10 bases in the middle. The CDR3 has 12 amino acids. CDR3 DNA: TGTGCCAGCGGGGCGGCGACCTACGAGCAGTACTTC. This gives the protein CASGAATYEQYF.

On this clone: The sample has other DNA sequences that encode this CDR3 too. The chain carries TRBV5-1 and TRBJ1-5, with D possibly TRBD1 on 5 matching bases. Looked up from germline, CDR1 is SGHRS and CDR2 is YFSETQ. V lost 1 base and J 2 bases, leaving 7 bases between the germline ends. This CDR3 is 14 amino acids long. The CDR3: CASSLIGGNQPQHF. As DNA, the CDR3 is TGCGCCAGCAGCTTGATAGGGGGCAATCAGCCCCAGCATTTT.

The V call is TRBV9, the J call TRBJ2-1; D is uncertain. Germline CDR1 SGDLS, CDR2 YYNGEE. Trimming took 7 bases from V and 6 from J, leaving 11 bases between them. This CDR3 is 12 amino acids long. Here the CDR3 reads CASGFPGNEQFF. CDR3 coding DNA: TGTGCCAGCGGTTTTCCGGGCAATGAGCAGTTCTTC.